This T cell receptor (beta chain) was captured in a study of blood T cell repertoires in COVID-19. Overall study: PBMCs, B-cell-depleted T cells, or T cells provided the cDNA or gDNA that made up the material.

Per germline, CDR1 SNHLY and CDR2 FYNNEI. The CDR3 has 17 amino acids. The V and J ends lost 3 bases and 7 bases, in that order; junction bases with no gene match: 9. Authors' data handling: Estimation of nucleated cell counts was performed using reference gene primer amplification. Sequencing used immunoSEQ multiplex PCR; TCRdb keeps in-frame clones, though not all of them. V and J calls and clone size are copied from that table; D and trimming were computed from the DNA. The data show tens of thousands of clones, with 87% seen just once and roughly 3.4% held by the top ten. Sequenced sample: peripheral blood. The TCR was taken from a man aged 40-50 years with COVID-19, enrolled during active disease. The gene calls are TRBV2 and TRBJ2-3, with TRBD2 identical over 14 bases. The DNA of the CDR3 is TGTGCCAGCAGTGACCCTGGGACTAGCGGGAGATTAAATACGCAGTATTTT. Translation gives CASSDPGTSGRLNTQYF.